This T cell receptor beta chain was found in a study of PD-L1 blockade in urothelial cancer. Across the whole study: Males with urothelial cancer arising in the bladder constituted about 85% of the roughly 30 patients. Blood samples contained a median 141,255 T cells. Study-level findings and limits: Pretreatment TCR clonality in blood under the median foretold superior survival.

Spiked synthetic TCR analogs estimated absolute template abundance per PCR. Sequencing was performed with immunoSEQ multiplex PCR; in TCRdb, only in-frame clones are kept and a portion is missing. Of some 71,000 clones in the sample, about 89% were seen once. As for this clone: Its antigen is unidentified.

This specimen consisted of PBMCs, obtained around atezolizumab (anti-PD-L1) treatment. This TCR came from a man aged 55 to 69 with urothelial cancer.

Here the CDR3 DNA reads TGCGCCAGCAGCTTGGCTGGGGAGATGAACACTGAAGCTTTCTTT. This gives the protein CASSLAGEMNTEAFF. The chain couples TRBV5-1 to TRBJ1-1; no reliable D call. This CDR3 has 15 amino acids. V was trimmed by 0 bases and J by 0 bases, leaving 9 bases between them. From germline, CDR1 is SGHRS and CDR2 YFSETQ. Full variable domain (rest looked up from reference TRBV5-1 and TRBJ1-1): KAGVTQTPRYLIKTRGQQVTLSCSPISGHRSVSWYQQTPGQGLQFLFEYFSETQRNKGNFPGRFSGRQFSNSRSEMNVSTLELGDSALYLCASSLAGEMNTEAFFGQGTRLTVV.